Listed below are T cell receptor beta chains from one sample, sequenced in a study of blood T cell repertoires in COVID-19. Using immunoSEQ multiplex PCR, the repertoire was profiled, and TCRdb retains in-frame clones only, with some absent. The table has 90,000 to 100,000 clones, about nine tenths seen once; the top ten hold about 5.5%. Sequencing was carried out using peripheral blood. All receptors derive from a man aged 50 or older with acute or convalescent COVID-19. Each CDR3 is given with its conserved first and last residue. A D gene is named only where the DNA matches it firmly. The size entry is marked missing in some rows and otherwise reads once, few, many or a size class.

V gene: TRBV3-1/TRBV3-2; J gene: TRBJ2-7; D gene: TRBD1; clone size: once; CDR3 protein: CASSQGQEAIKYF; CDR3 DNA: TGTGCCAGCAGCCAGGGACAGGAAGCGATCAAGTACTTC
V gene: TRBV19; J gene: TRBJ2-3; D gene: TRBD2; clone size: NA; CDR3 protein: CASSMGERGPTPDTQYF; CDR3 DNA: TGTGCCAGTAGTATGGGTGAGCGGGGCCCCACCCCCGATACGCAGTATTTT
V gene: TRBV19; J gene: TRBJ1-2; D gene: TRBD1; clone size: NA; CDR3 protein: CATQGVRGYTF; CDR3 DNA: TGTGCCACCCAGGGGGTAAGGGGCTACACCTTC
V gene: TRBV6-5; J gene: TRBJ1-3; D gene: NA; clone size: NA; CDR3 protein: CASSYSGGPSGNTIYF; CDR3 DNA: TGTGCCAGCAGTTACTCGGGGGGGCCCTCTGGAAACACCATATATTTT
V gene: TRBV4-1; J gene: TRBJ1-1; D gene: NA; clone size: few; CDR3 protein: CASSQDSGRYSPMNTEAFF; CDR3 DNA: TGCGCCAGCAGCCAAGATTCGGGGAGATACTCGCCAATGAACACTGAAGCTTTCTTT
V gene: TRBV3-1/TRBV3-2; J gene: TRBJ1-2; D gene: NA; clone size: NA; CDR3 protein: CASSQGGTAASGYTF; CDR3 DNA: TGTGCCAGCAGCCAAGGCGGCACCGCGGCCAGTGGCTACACCTTC
V gene: TRBV10-3; J gene: TRBJ1-1; D gene: NA; clone size: NA; CDR3 protein: CAIRQNTEAFF; CDR3 DNA: TGTGCCATCAGACAGAACACTGAAGCTTTCTTT
V gene: TRBV6-5; J gene: TRBJ1-4; D gene: NA; clone size: NA; CDR3 protein: CASRVGATEKLFF; CDR3 DNA: TGTGCCAGCAGGGTGGGGGCCACGGAAAAACTGTTTTTT
V gene: TRBV11-1; J gene: TRBJ1-4; D gene: NA; clone size: NA; CDR3 protein: CASTAGSKEKLFF; CDR3 DNA: TGTGCCAGCACCGCGGGGTCGAAGGAAAAACTGTTTTTT
V gene: TRBV19; J gene: TRBJ1-5; D gene: NA; clone size: NA; CDR3 protein: CASTRDNSNQPQHF; CDR3 DNA: TGTGCCAGTACCCGGGACAATAGCAATCAGCCCCAGCATTTT
V gene: TRBV5-1; J gene: TRBJ2-5; D gene: TRBD1; clone size: NA; CDR3 protein: CASSQPTGGRETQYF; CDR3 DNA: TGCGCCAGCAGCCAACCTACAGGGGGCCGAGAGACCCAGTACTTC
V gene: TRBV7-2; J gene: TRBJ1-5; D gene: NA; clone size: NA; CDR3 protein: CASSWEGPSNNQPQHF; CDR3 DNA: TGTGCCAGCAGCTGGGAGGGCCCCTCCAACAATCAGCCCCAGCATTTT